A selection of T cell receptor beta chains follows, all from one sample in a study of response to subunit inactivated influenza vaccine. TCRdb ran MiXCR on the RT-PCR reads and lists one entry per CDR3 protein. The sample has hundreds of thousands of distinct CDR3 sequences, about 11% seen once. This same sample was also taken into another study, of T cells expressing NK-cell markers.

Sequencing was performed on PBMCs from blood, taken on the day of vaccination. These receptor sequences come from a man in his fifties or sixties who received an inactivated influenza vaccine. Each CDR3 is given with its conserved first and last residue. The D gene is left open where the match is weak. Clone sizes are given selectively: once, few, many, or a class where the clone is expanded.

d_gene	v_gene	abundance	j_gene	CDR3aa	CDR3nt
NA	TRBV15	many	TRBJ2-7	CATSGTRGASGEQYF	TGTGCCACCAGCGGCACTCGGGGGGCCTCGGGAGAGCAGTACTTC
NA	TRBV11-2	NA	TRBJ1-1	CASSLGTHLEAFF	TGTGCCAGCAGCTTAGGCACACACCTTGAAGCTTTCTTT
TRBD1	TRBV7-2	many	TRBJ2-3	CASSLAGTGRTDTQYF	TGTGCCAGCAGCTTAGCCGGGACAGGACGCACAGATACGCAGTATTTT
TRBD2	TRBV6-2/TRBV6-3	few	TRBJ2-2	CASGGAGGPSGELFF	TGTGCCAGCGGCGGAGCGGGGGGGCCGAGCGGGGAGCTGTTTTTT
NA	TRBV7-7	few	TRBJ2-3	CASSLGSAGTDTQYF	TGTGCCAGCAGCTTAGGTAGCGCCGGCACAGATACGCAGTATTTT
NA	TRBV12-3/TRBV12-4	many	TRBJ2-1	CASSLAHGAYNEQFF	TGTGCCAGCAGTTTAGCGCACGGGGCCTACAATGAGCAGTTCTTC
TRBD1	TRBV7-2	NA	TRBJ2-7	CASSLAGQQLYEQYF	TGTGCCAGCAGCTTAGCGGGACAGCAATTATACGAGCAGTACTTC
NA	TRBV7-6	NA	TRBJ2-3	CASSTTQRWDTQYF	TGTGCCAGCAGCACGACTCAGAGATGGGATACGCAGTATTTT
NA	TRBV9	NA	TRBJ1-4	CASSVGDRTTNEKLFF	TGTGCCAGCAGCGTAGGCGACAGGACCACTAATGAAAAACTGTTTTTT
NA	TRBV7-8	NA	TRBJ1-4	CASSLGPGEFNEKLFF	TGTGCCAGCAGCTTAGGACCAGGGGAATTTAATGAAAAACTGTTTTTT
TRBD1	TRBV7-9	few	TRBJ2-7	CASSRARDRIYEQYF	TGTGCCAGCAGCCGAGCGCGGGACAGGATCTACGAGCAGTACTTC
NA	TRBV6-5	few	TRBJ2-7	CASSSLILGLYEQYF	TGTGCCAGCAGTTCTCTGATCCTGGGTTTGTACGAGCAGTACTTC
NA	TRBV7-9	few	TRBJ2-3	CASSLITGETDTQYF	TGTGCCAGCAGCTTGATAACTGGAGAAACAGATACGCAGTATTTT
NA	TRBV20-1	few	TRBJ2-1	CSARDQMEGSSYNEQFF	TGCAGTGCTAGAGATCAGATGGAGGGCAGCTCCTACAATGAGCAGTTCTTC
NA	TRBV6-1	NA	TRBJ2-3	CASSALFLRADTQYF	TGTGCCAGCAGTGCCCTTTTTCTGAGGGCAGATACGCAGTATTTT
NA	TRBV11-2	NA	TRBJ1-6	CASSLNGQAGNSPLHF	TGTGCCAGCAGTTTAAACGGCCAGGCGGGAAATTCACCCCTCCACTTT
NA	TRBV24-1	few	TRBJ2-5	CATSDFGREETQYF	TGTGCCACCAGTGATTTCGGAAGGGAAGAGACCCAGTACTTC
NA	TRBV5-1	few	TRBJ2-5	CASSTRKGETQYF	TGCGCCAGCAGCACAAGAAAGGGGGAGACCCAGTACTTC
TRBD2	TRBV7-2	many	TRBJ2-3	CASSSETSGGTQYF	TGTGCCAGCAGCTCGGAAACTAGCGGGGGTACGCAGTATTTT
NA	TRBV29-1	few	TRBJ2-7	CSVRDRFYEQYF	TGCAGCGTGCGGGACCGATTCTACGAGCAGTACTTC
NA	TRBV5-1	many	TRBJ2-1	CASSLLRDPDGEQFF	TGCGCCAGCAGCTTGCTGCGGGACCCCGACGGTGAGCAGTTCTTC
NA	TRBV28	many	TRBJ2-7	CASSPPLPSYEQYF	TGTGCCAGCAGTCCCCCTCTCCCTTCCTACGAGCAGTACTTC
NA	TRBV12-3/TRBV12-4	few	TRBJ2-7	CASSFMMDHEQYF	TGTGCCAGCAGTTTTATGATGGACCACGAGCAGTACTTC
TRBD2	TRBV5-1	NA	TRBJ2-5	CASSLEGSGYQETQYF	TGCGCCAGCAGCTTGGAGGGTAGCGGGTACCAAGAGACCCAGTACTTC
NA	TRBV11-2	NA	TRBJ2-3	CASSLEGTIDTQYF	TGTGCCAGCAGCTTAGAAGGCACGATTGATACGCAGTATTTT
NA	TRBV11-2	NA	TRBJ1-5	CASSLWDGEPQHF	TGTGCCAGCAGCCTATGGGACGGTGAGCCCCAGCATTTT
TRBD2	TRBV20-1	NA	TRBJ2-7	CSAGGTSGAYEQYF	TGCAGTGCTGGCGGGACTAGCGGGGCCTACGAGCAGTACTTC
NA	TRBV4-2	NA	TRBJ2-4	CASSQDLAPNKNIQYF	TGTGCCAGCAGCCAAGATTTAGCGCCGAACAAAAACATTCAGTACTTC
TRBD2	TRBV20-1	few	TRBJ2-3	CSAGTSGYTDTQYF	TGCAGTGCCGGGACTAGCGGGTACACAGATACGCAGTATTTT
TRBD1	TRBV5-7	many	TRBJ1-5	CASSFGTGGPLVNQPQHF	TGTGCCAGCAGCTTTGGGACAGGGGGACCCCTTGTTAATCAGCCCCAGCATTTT
TRBD2	TRBV12-3/TRBV12-4	NA	TRBJ2-1	CASSLGGLASFHFF	TGTGCCAGCAGTTTAGGGGGACTAGCGAGTTTTCATTTCTTC
NA	TRBV11-2	NA	TRBJ2-7	CASSYGRGSDEQYF	TGTGCCAGCAGCTACGGCAGGGGATCGGACGAGCAGTACTTC
TRBD1	TRBV2	NA	TRBJ2-7	CASSAGTVHEQYF	TGTGCCAGCAGTGCCGGGACAGTACACGAGCAGTACTTC
NA	TRBV20-1	NA	TRBJ2-3	CSASGTSTDTQYF	TGCAGTGCTAGCGGAACTAGCACAGATACGCAGTATTTT
NA	TRBV6-2/TRBV6-3	NA	TRBJ2-3	CATYPLGAADTQYF	TGTGCCACCTATCCCCTGGGGGCCGCAGATACGCAGTATTTT
NA	TRBV24-1	many	TRBJ1-1	CATSDGTMNTEAFF	TGTGCCACCAGTGATGGGACAATGAACACTGAAGCTTTCTTT
NA	TRBV10-1	few	TRBJ2-7	CASSEQGHEQYF	TGCGCCAGCAGTGAACAGGGCCACGAGCAGTACTTC
TRBD2	TRBV28	few	TRBJ2-1	CASSDRLAQFF	TGTGCCAGCAGTGACCGACTAGCCCAGTTCTTC
TRBD1	TRBV7-2	few	TRBJ2-5	CASSPRQGSIGETQYF	TGTGCCAGCAGCCCAAGACAGGGCTCGATTGGTGAGACCCAGTACTTC
NA	TRBV10-3	few	TRBJ2-1	CAISESVSSYNEQFF	TGTGCCATCAGTGAGTCAGTGAGCTCCTACAATGAGCAGTTCTTC